The table lists the clone carrying this T cell receptor beta chain with a few counts. The sample originates from a study of blood T cell repertoires in COVID-19. Background on the study: PBMCs, B-cell-depleted T cells, or T cells provided the cDNA or gDNA that made up the material.

Categorization into cohorts depended on clinical history that participants reported. Methods used by the authors: It was from reference gene primer amplification that nucleated cell counts were estimated. Assay used: immunoSEQ multiplex PCR; TCRdb lists only in-frame clones, some missing. For V, J and clone size, that table is used; D and trimming come from the DNA. The sample holds around 390,000 clones, around nine tenths seen once. Germline V gene data show CDR1 as MDHEN and CDR2 as SYDVKM. This CDR3 has 16 amino acids. The V and J ends lost 4 bases and 0 bases respectively, with 15 bases between them.

The sequencing sample was made of PBMCs or T cells enriched from blood (not recorded which). This chain uses TRBV28 with TRBJ1-2; tentatively, D is TRBD1 (6 bases). The clonotype originates from a woman in her forties or fifties who had recovered from COVID-19. The CDR3 DNA is TGTGCCAGCAGTTGGGCAGGGGACCGGTCTAACTATGGCTACACCTTC. Translation gives CASSWAGDRSNYGYTF.